This T cell receptor beta chain was identified in a study of CD8 T cells in Susac syndrome. Germline CDR1 and CDR2: SNHLY and FYNNEI. The CDR3 sequence is 12 residues long. Trimming shortened V by 2 bases and J by 2 bases, and 3 bases separated the two germline ends. RNA, at about 0.45 to 1 ug, was reverse transcribed with random hexamers. One entry per CDR3 protein, called by TCRdb with MiXCR from the immunoSEQ multiplex PCR reads. This sample has over 100,000 distinct CDR3 sequences, with around 95% found just once. TCR beta sequencing covered blood CD8+ and CD4+ T cells. Controls were drawn from healthy donors and were matched for age and sex.

The sequence derives from a human donor in good health. Source material: CD4+ T cells from PBMCs. This chain links TRBV2 with TRBJ1-1; no clear D. In nucleotides, the CDR3 is TGTGCCAGCAGTGAAAGTAACACTGAAGCTTTCTTT. Amino acid sequence: CASSESNTEAFF.